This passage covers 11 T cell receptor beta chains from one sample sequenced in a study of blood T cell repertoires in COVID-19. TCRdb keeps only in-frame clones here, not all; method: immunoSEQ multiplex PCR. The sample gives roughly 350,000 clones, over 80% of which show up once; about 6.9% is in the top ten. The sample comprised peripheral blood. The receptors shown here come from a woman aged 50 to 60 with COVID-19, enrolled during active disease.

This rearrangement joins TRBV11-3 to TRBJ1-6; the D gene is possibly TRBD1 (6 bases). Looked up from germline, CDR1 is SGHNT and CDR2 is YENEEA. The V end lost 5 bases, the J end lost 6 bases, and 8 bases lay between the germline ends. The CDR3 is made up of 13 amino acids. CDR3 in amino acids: CASSGQTNSPLHF. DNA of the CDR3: TGTGCCAGCAGCGGACAGACTAATTCACCCCTCCACTTT. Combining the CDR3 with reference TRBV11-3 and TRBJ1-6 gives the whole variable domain EAGVVQSPRYKIIEKKQPVAFWCNPISGHNTLYWYLQNLGQGPELLIRYENEEAVDDSQLPKDRFSAERLKGVDSTLKIQPAELGDSAVYLCASSGQTNSPLHFGNGTRLTVT.

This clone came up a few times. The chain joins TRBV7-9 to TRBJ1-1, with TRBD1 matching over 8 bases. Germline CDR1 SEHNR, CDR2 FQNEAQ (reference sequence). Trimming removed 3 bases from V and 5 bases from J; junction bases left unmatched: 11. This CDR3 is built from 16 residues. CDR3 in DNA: TGTGCCAGCAGCTTGGGTGACAGGGGAACGGGGACTGAAGCTTTCTTT. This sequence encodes CASSLGDRGTGTEAFF. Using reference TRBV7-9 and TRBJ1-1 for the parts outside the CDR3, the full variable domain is DTGVSQNPRHKITKRGQNVTFRCDPISEHNRLYWYRQTLGQGPEFLTYFQNEAQLEKSRLLSDRFSAERPKGSFSTLEIQRTEQGDSAMYLCASSLGDRGTGTEAFFGQGTRLTVV.

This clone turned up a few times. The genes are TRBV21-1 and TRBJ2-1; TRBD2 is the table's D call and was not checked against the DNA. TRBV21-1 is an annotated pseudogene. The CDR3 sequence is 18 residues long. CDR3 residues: CASSTAGAGGEVYNEQFF. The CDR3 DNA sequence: TGTGCCAGCAGCACTGCTGGGGCGGGAGGGGAGGTCTACAATGAGCAGTTCTTC.

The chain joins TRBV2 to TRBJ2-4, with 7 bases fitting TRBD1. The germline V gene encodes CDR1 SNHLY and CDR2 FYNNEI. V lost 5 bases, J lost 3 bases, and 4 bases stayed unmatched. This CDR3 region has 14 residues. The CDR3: CASSIQGDKNIQYF. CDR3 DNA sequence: TGTGCCAGCAGTATCCAGGGGGACAAAAACATTCAGTACTTC.

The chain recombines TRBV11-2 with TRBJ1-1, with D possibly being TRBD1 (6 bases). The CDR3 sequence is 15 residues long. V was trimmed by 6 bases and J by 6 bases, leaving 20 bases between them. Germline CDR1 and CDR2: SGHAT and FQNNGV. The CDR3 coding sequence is TGTGCCAGCAGGCTCGGTGTGGGGGCAGGGGCTGAAGCTTTCTTT. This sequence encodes CASRLGVGAGAEAFF.

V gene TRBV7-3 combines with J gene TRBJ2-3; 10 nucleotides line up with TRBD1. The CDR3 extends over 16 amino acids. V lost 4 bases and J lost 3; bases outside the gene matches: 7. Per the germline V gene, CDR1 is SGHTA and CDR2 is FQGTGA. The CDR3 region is CASSSTTGGMTDTQYF. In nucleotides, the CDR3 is TGTGCCAGCAGCTCCACGACAGGGGGCATGACAGATACGCAGTATTTT.

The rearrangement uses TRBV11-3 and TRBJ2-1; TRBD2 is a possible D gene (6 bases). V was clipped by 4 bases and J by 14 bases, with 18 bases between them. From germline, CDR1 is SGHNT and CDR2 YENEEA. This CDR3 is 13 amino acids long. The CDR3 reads CASSYSGRVTEFF. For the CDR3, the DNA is TGTGCCAGCAGCTACAGCGGGCGGGTGACTGAGTTCTTC.

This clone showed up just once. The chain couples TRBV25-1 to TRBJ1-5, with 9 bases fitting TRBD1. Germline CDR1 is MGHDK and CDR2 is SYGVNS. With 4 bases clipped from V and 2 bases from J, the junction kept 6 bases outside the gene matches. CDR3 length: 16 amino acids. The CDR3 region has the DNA TGTGCCAGCAGTGGGGGGACAGGGATTGGCAATCAGCCCCAGCATTTT. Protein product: CASSGGTGIGNQPQHF.

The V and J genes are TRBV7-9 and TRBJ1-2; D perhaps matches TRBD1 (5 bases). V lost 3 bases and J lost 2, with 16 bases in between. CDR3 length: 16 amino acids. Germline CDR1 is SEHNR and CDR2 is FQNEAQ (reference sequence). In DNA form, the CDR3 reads TGTGCCAGCAGCTTGGACAAGGGGCGTGGGAACTATGGCTACACCTTC. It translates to CASSLDKGRGNYGYTF.

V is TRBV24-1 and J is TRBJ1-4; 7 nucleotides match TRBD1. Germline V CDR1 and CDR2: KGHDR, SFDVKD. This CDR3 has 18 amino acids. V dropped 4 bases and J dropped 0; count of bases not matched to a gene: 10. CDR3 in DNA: TGTGCCACCAGTGACGGGACGGGAGGGGGCCCAACTAATGAAAAACTGTTTTTT. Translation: CATSDGTGGGPTNEKLFF.

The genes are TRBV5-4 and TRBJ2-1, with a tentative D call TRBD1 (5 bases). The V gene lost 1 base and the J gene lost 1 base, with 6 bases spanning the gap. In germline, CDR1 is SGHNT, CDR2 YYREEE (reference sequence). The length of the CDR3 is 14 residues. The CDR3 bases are TGTGCCAGCAGCTTGCAGGGATCCTACAATGAGCAGTTCTTC. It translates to CASSLQGSYNEQFF.